The rows below give T cell receptor beta chains drawn from one sample of a study of identical twins. TCRdb analysed the 5' RACE reads with MiXCR anew, one entry per CDR3 protein. The repertoire has more than 400,000 distinct CDR3 sequences, roughly 15% of them found once; the top ten carry nearly 0.45%. In addition, the sample was reused for a study of yellow fever vaccine responses in identical twins.

Sequencing was done on a sample of CD4+ T cells sorted from blood. The source is a woman aged 18-29 years in good health. CDR3s include the opening cysteine and the closing phenylalanine or tryptophan. The order of the fields is J gene, V gene, clone size, D gene, CDR3 protein, CDR3 DNA. A D gene is named only where the DNA matches it firmly. Only some rows state a clone size, as once, few, many or a class for expanded clones.

J gene: TRBJ1-1
V gene: TRBV11-2
clone size: once
D gene: -
CDR3 protein: CASSEVPGGTEAFF
CDR3 DNA: TGTGCCAGCAGCGAAGTGCCGGGGGGCACTGAAGCTTTCTTT

J gene: TRBJ2-5
V gene: TRBV5-1
clone size: -
D gene: TRBD1
CDR3 protein: CASSTTGAETQYF
CDR3 DNA: TGCGCCAGCAGCACGACAGGGGCAGAGACCCAGTACTTC

J gene: TRBJ2-4
V gene: TRBV6-1
clone size: -
D gene: -
CDR3 protein: CASSESLAKNIQYF
CDR3 DNA: TGTGCCAGCAGTGAAAGCCTTGCCAAAAACATTCAGTACTTC

J gene: TRBJ2-2
V gene: TRBV12-3/TRBV12-4
clone size: few
D gene: TRBD2
CDR3 protein: CASSSRLAANTGELFF
CDR3 DNA: TGTGCCAGCAGTTCCAGGCTAGCGGCGAACACCGGGGAGCTGTTTTTT

J gene: TRBJ2-1
V gene: TRBV24-1
clone size: -
D gene: TRBD1
CDR3 protein: CATSDDRDREAYNEQFF
CDR3 DNA: TGTGCCACCAGTGACGATAGGGACAGGGAGGCCTACAATGAGCAGTTCTTC

J gene: TRBJ2-2
V gene: TRBV5-1
clone size: -
D gene: TRBD2
CDR3 protein: CASSPSGVMVTGELFF
CDR3 DNA: TGCGCCAGCAGCCCTAGCGGGGTTATGGTTACCGGGGAGCTGTTTTTT

J gene: TRBJ2-4
V gene: TRBV15
clone size: few
D gene: -
CDR3 protein: CATSRVGGGLAKNIQYF
CDR3 DNA: TGTGCCACCAGCAGAGTAGGAGGAGGGCTAGCCAAAAACATTCAGTACTTC

J gene: TRBJ2-7
V gene: TRBV6-2/TRBV6-3
clone size: few
D gene: -
CDR3 protein: CASSYDAGSSYEQYF
CDR3 DNA: TGTGCCAGCAGTTACGATGCAGGGAGCTCCTACGAGCAGTACTTC

J gene: TRBJ2-2
V gene: TRBV5-1
clone size: -
D gene: TRBD1
CDR3 protein: CASGKGQTTGELFF
CDR3 DNA: TGCGCCAGCGGAAAGGGACAGACCACCGGGGAGCTGTTTTTT

J gene: TRBJ1-3
V gene: TRBV12-3/TRBV12-4
clone size: many
D gene: -
CDR3 protein: CASSLALTLGDTIYF
CDR3 DNA: TGTGCCAGCAGTTTAGCGTTAACCCTCGGTGACACCATATATTTT

J gene: TRBJ1-2
V gene: TRBV24-1
clone size: few
D gene: -
CDR3 protein: CATSATENYGYTF
CDR3 DNA: TGTGCCACCAGCGCTACAGAAAACTATGGCTACACCTTC

J gene: TRBJ2-3
V gene: TRBV29-1
clone size: few
D gene: TRBD2
CDR3 protein: CSVPRTSGADTQYF
CDR3 DNA: TGCAGCGTACCTCGGACTAGCGGGGCAGATACGCAGTATTTT

J gene: TRBJ2-5
V gene: TRBV5-6
clone size: few
D gene: -
CDR3 protein: CASSPRWIRTKETQYF
CDR3 DNA: TGTGCCAGCAGCCCCCGTTGGATTAGAACCAAAGAGACCCAGTACTTC

J gene: TRBJ1-4
V gene: TRBV10-3
clone size: -
D gene: -
CDR3 protein: CAISERPINEKLFF
CDR3 DNA: TGTGCCATCAGTGAAAGACCGATTAATGAAAAACTGTTTTTT

J gene: TRBJ2-1
V gene: TRBV11-2
clone size: -
D gene: -
CDR3 protein: CASSSPDRGSYNEHFF
CDR3 DNA: TGTGCCAGCAGCTCCCCGGACAGAGGGTCCTACAATGAGCATTTCTTC

J gene: TRBJ2-1
V gene: TRBV9
clone size: -
D gene: -
CDR3 protein: CASSVASLVGNEQFF
CDR3 DNA: TGTGCCAGCAGCGTAGCGTCGCTAGTGGGCAATGAGCAGTTCTTC

J gene: TRBJ2-2
V gene: TRBV7-2
clone size: few
D gene: -
CDR3 protein: CASSLVPWAGELFF
CDR3 DNA: TGTGCCAGCAGCTTAGTTCCATGGGCCGGGGAGCTGTTTTTT

J gene: TRBJ2-3
V gene: TRBV6-1
clone size: -
D gene: TRBD2
CDR3 protein: CASKTSGAADTQYF
CDR3 DNA: TGTGCCAGCAAGACTAGCGGGGCGGCGGATACGCAGTATTTT

J gene: TRBJ2-2
V gene: TRBV7-2
clone size: few
D gene: -
CDR3 protein: CASSPRGDGIAGELFF
CDR3 DNA: TGTGCCAGCAGCCCCCGAGGGGACGGGATTGCCGGGGAGCTGTTTTTT

J gene: TRBJ2-1
V gene: TRBV5-1
clone size: -
D gene: -
CDR3 protein: CASSSSGQIYNEQFF
CDR3 DNA: TGCGCCAGCAGCTCCTCAGGACAGATATACAATGAGCAGTTCTTC

J gene: TRBJ1-4
V gene: TRBV19
clone size: -
D gene: -
CDR3 protein: CASMLMSLSLFLFF
CDR3 DNA: TGTGCCAGTATGCTGATGTCTCTCTCTCTCTTTTTGTTTTTT

J gene: TRBJ2-3
V gene: TRBV2
clone size: -
D gene: -
CDR3 protein: CASSEAGSGPRDTQYF
CDR3 DNA: TGTGCCAGCAGTGAAGCGGGGTCAGGCCCGAGAGATACGCAGTATTTT

J gene: TRBJ2-1
V gene: TRBV2
clone size: many
D gene: -
CDR3 protein: CASRAEVNNEQFF
CDR3 DNA: TGTGCCAGCAGGGCCGAGGTAAACAATGAGCAGTTCTTC

J gene: TRBJ2-3
V gene: TRBV29-1
clone size: -
D gene: -
CDR3 protein: CSVILTGRVADTQYF
CDR3 DNA: TGCAGCGTTATTCTGACGGGCAGGGTTGCAGATACGCAGTATTTT

J gene: TRBJ2-5
V gene: TRBV5-1
clone size: few
D gene: TRBD1
CDR3 protein: CASKATGQETQYF
CDR3 DNA: TGCGCCAGCAAAGCGACAGGGCAAGAGACCCAGTACTTC

J gene: TRBJ2-7
V gene: TRBV3-1
clone size: -
D gene: -
CDR3 protein: CASSWTTGTPYEQYF
CDR3 DNA: TGTGCCAGCAGCTGGACGACAGGTACTCCCTACGAGCAGTACTTC

J gene: TRBJ1-4
V gene: TRBV12-3/TRBV12-4
clone size: many
D gene: -
CDR3 protein: CATRGQGEKLFF
CDR3 DNA: TGTGCCACCCGAGGGCAGGGGGAAAAACTGTTTTTT

J gene: TRBJ1-2
V gene: TRBV24-1
clone size: -
D gene: -
CDR3 protein: CATSDGGSPGYGYTF
CDR3 DNA: TGTGCCACCAGTGACGGGGGCTCCCCCGGGTATGGCTACACCTTC

J gene: TRBJ1-5
V gene: TRBV2
clone size: few
D gene: -
CDR3 protein: CASSVAEVYSNQPQHF
CDR3 DNA: TGTGCCAGCAGTGTGGCAGAAGTATATAGCAATCAGCCCCAGCATTTT